This T cell receptor (beta chain) was observed in a study of blood T cells in healthy people across ages. Aged about 6 to 95, donors were systemically healthy Caucasians from Russia. This clonotype was observed a few times. A sample-barcoded 5' primer and a J-beta primer mix were used in a second PCR of roughly 7 to 12 cycles. TCRdb fed the 5' RACE reads into MiXCR, producing one record per CDR3 protein. The data show 1.5 million to 1.8 million distinct CDR3 sequences, about 42% seen once. The sample comprised blood. The receptor's source is a woman under 30 in good health.

The CDR3 loop is CASSWRGPLNSPLHF. The CDR3 DNA reads as TGTGCCAGCAGTTGGAGAGGTCCCCTTAATTCACCCCTCCACTTT. This chain joins TRBV12-3 or TRBV12-4 and TRBJ1-6; no definite D call. Trimming cost V 4 bases and J 6 bases, with 13 bases left between them. There are 15 residues in the CDR3.